Listed below are T cell receptor beta chains from one sample, sequenced in a study of T-cell memory formation after mild COVID-19. MiXCR, applied by TCRdb to the 5' RACE reads, yields one record per CDR3 protein. The sample carries under 300,000 distinct CDR3 sequences, around 10% recorded once. Sample: PBMCs or a T cell subset sorted from them (not recorded which). Receptors were obtained from a young man who had mild COVID-19 (a few samples of this study predate the infection). Cell type and time point are not known. Both conserved end residues are part of each CDR3. Only part of the rows carry a size: once, few, many, or a class if the clone is expanded.

CDR3: CAISARNTGELFF; J: TRBJ2-2; size: few; V: TRBV10-3
CDR3: CASSSGQGAYSPLHF; J: TRBJ1-6; size: .; V: TRBV7-3
CDR3: CASSEGPPGTYEQYF; J: TRBJ2-7; size: few; V: TRBV25-1
CDR3: CSATHRGPGNTIYF; J: TRBJ1-3; size: few; V: TRBV20-1
CDR3: CASSQGGGGELFF; J: TRBJ2-2; size: few; V: TRBV3-1
CDR3: CASSLRQEDSPLHF; J: TRBJ1-6; size: .; V: TRBV7-9
CDR3: CAWGRAPFTEQYF; J: TRBJ2-7; size: .; V: TRBV28
CDR3: CASSWSANQPQHF; J: TRBJ1-5; size: .; V: TRBV27
CDR3: CASSSSGTGRQTF; J: TRBJ1-2; size: .; V: TRBV7-9
CDR3: CASARDLSYEQYF; J: TRBJ2-7; size: .; V: TRBV12-5
CDR3: CSAAGTVNYGYTF; J: TRBJ1-2; size: few; V: TRBV20-1
CDR3: CSAIPGQGNNEQFF; J: TRBJ2-1; size: .; V: TRBV20-1
CDR3: CATSRGRGGDEQFF; J: TRBJ2-1; size: few; V: TRBV15
CDR3: CASTSTGYTAYEQYF; J: TRBJ2-7; size: few; V: TRBV5-1
CDR3: CASSLEGGEWETQYF; J: TRBJ2-5; size: .; V: TRBV5-1
CDR3: CASSLRFGYEQFF; J: TRBJ2-1; size: few; V: TRBV12-3/TRBV12-4
CDR3: CASSQDRGREAFF; J: TRBJ1-1; size: few; V: TRBV4-1
CDR3: CAIRDGNTGELFF; J: TRBJ2-2; size: many; V: TRBV10-3
CDR3: CASSLVAGGNSPLHF; J: TRBJ1-6; size: many; V: TRBV7-2
CDR3: CASSLALGANTEAFF; J: TRBJ1-1; size: many; V: TRBV7-6
CDR3: CAIRMTDGNTIYF; J: TRBJ1-3; size: .; V: TRBV10-3
CDR3: CASSLGQGPKTQYF; J: TRBJ2-5; size: few; V: TRBV7-2
CDR3: CASSRTGTGELFF; J: TRBJ2-2; size: many; V: TRBV7-3
CDR3: CASSRDRAGNQPQHF; J: TRBJ1-5; size: few; V: TRBV7-2
CDR3: CASSQSATGYTEAFF; J: TRBJ1-1; size: few; V: TRBV4-2
CDR3: CSARDHLAVKNTQYF; J: TRBJ2-3; size: many; V: TRBV20-1
CDR3: CSARATSAGETQYF; J: TRBJ2-5; size: few; V: TRBV20-1
CDR3: CSARTGTGDTQYF; J: TRBJ2-3; size: .; V: TRBV20-1
CDR3: CASSYFNEQFF; J: TRBJ2-1; size: .; V: TRBV6-2/TRBV6-3
CDR3: CASSFSGQETQYF; J: TRBJ2-5; size: many; V: TRBV11-2
CDR3: CASSYSHNLPQHF; J: TRBJ1-5; size: few; V: TRBV6-5
CDR3: CASSLWAGESDTQYF; J: TRBJ2-3; size: few; V: TRBV7-2
CDR3: CASSFLSGHGGGQETQYF; J: TRBJ2-5; size: many; V: TRBV6-5
CDR3: CSAGLAGGSTDTQYF; J: TRBJ2-3; size: few; V: TRBV20-1
CDR3: CASSRGPSGTGDTQYF; J: TRBJ2-3; size: many; V: TRBV7-2
CDR3: CSATEGGYSPLHF; J: TRBJ1-6; size: .; V: TRBV20-1
CDR3: CASSLQGIHYGYTF; J: TRBJ1-2; size: few; V: TRBV12-3/TRBV12-4
CDR3: CASSQVAANSYEQYF; J: TRBJ2-7; size: few; V: TRBV4-3
CDR3: CSARDLGTHYGYTF; J: TRBJ1-2; size: .; V: TRBV20-1
CDR3: CASSLGDSYEQYF; J: TRBJ2-7; size: many; V: TRBV7-2
CDR3: CASSVARDTHLGYTF; J: TRBJ1-2; size: few; V: TRBV9
CDR3: CSARKSPVWNIQYF; J: TRBJ2-4; size: .; V: TRBV20-1
CDR3: CASSWGLAGGNEQFF; J: TRBJ2-1; size: many; V: TRBV7-2
CDR3: CASRWQETQYF; J: TRBJ2-5; size: .; V: TRBV12-5
CDR3: CASTRSDGNYGYTF; J: TRBJ1-2; size: few; V: TRBV5-1
CDR3: CASSHRPGLKGDEQFF; J: TRBJ2-1; size: .; V: TRBV3-1
CDR3: CATSREAGTGELFF; J: TRBJ2-2; size: .; V: TRBV15
CDR3: CASSWRGGETQYF; J: TRBJ2-5; size: .; V: TRBV5-4
CDR3: CSVPRGGRVDEQFF; J: TRBJ2-1; size: .; V: TRBV29-1
CDR3: CASSSTGAGEKLFF; J: TRBJ1-4; size: few; V: TRBV12-3/TRBV12-4
CDR3: CSVRLTGGPGTEAFF; J: TRBJ1-1; size: .; V: TRBV29-1
CDR3: CASSLYPTGTSGGLETQYF; J: TRBJ2-5; size: few; V: TRBV5-1